These T cell receptor beta chains were read from a single sample in a study of blood T cell repertoires in COVID-19. TCRdb keeps only in-frame clones here, not all; method: immunoSEQ multiplex PCR. The table records almost 500,000 clones, less than 90% of them present only once. The specimen sequenced was PBMCs or T cells enriched from blood (not recorded which). These receptors all stem from a woman in her sixties or seventies who had recovered from COVID-19. Each CDR3 is given with its conserved first and last residue. Each record gives: V gene, D gene, clone size, J gene, CDR3 DNA, CDR3 protein. The D gene is left open where the match is weak. Not every row has a clone size; where given, it reads once, few, many or a size class.

V gene: TRBV27
D gene: -
clone size: once
J gene: TRBJ2-7
CDR3 DNA: TGTGCCAGCAGTCCCAGGGGAGCCAGCTCTTCCTACGAGCAGTACTTC
CDR3 protein: CASSPRGASSSYEQYF

V gene: TRBV11-2
D gene: -
clone size: -
J gene: TRBJ1-6
CDR3 DNA: TGTGCCAGCAGGCGACCGGGCTCCTATAATTCACCCCTCCACTTT
CDR3 protein: CASRRPGSYNSPLHF

V gene: TRBV27
D gene: TRBD2
clone size: -
J gene: TRBJ2-7
CDR3 DNA: TGTGCCAGCAGTCTGGGAGGGGAGCAGTACTTC
CDR3 protein: CASSLGGEQYF

V gene: TRBV30
D gene: TRBD2
clone size: -
J gene: TRBJ2-1
CDR3 DNA: TGTGCCTGGAGCCGGGGGGGGGACAATGAGCAGTTCTTC
CDR3 protein: CAWSRGGDNEQFF

V gene: TRBV6-1
D gene: TRBD1
clone size: -
J gene: TRBJ1-3
CDR3 DNA: TGTGCCAGCAGTGAAAGCCCCGGACAGGGGGCGTTTGGAAACACCATATATTTT
CDR3 protein: CASSESPGQGAFGNTIYF

V gene: TRBV11-2
D gene: TRBD1
clone size: -
J gene: TRBJ1-4
CDR3 DNA: TGTGCCAGCAGCCTCCAGGGGGCAAGGGTGTTTTTT
CDR3 protein: CASSLQGARVFF

V gene: TRBV5-1
D gene: -
clone size: -
J gene: TRBJ2-7
CDR3 DNA: TGCGCCAGCAGCTTGGGCGACGAGCAGTACTTC
CDR3 protein: CASSLGDEQYF

V gene: TRBV2
D gene: TRBD1
clone size: -
J gene: TRBJ1-6
CDR3 DNA: TGTGCCAGCACTTCCGGACAGGGAGTAGCCTATAATTCACCCCTCCACTTT
CDR3 protein: CASTSGQGVAYNSPLHF

V gene: TRBV10-3
D gene: -
clone size: -
J gene: TRBJ2-2
CDR3 DNA: TGTGCCATCAGGGGAGGGGGGCAAATGAACACCGGGGAGCTGTTTTTT
CDR3 protein: CAIRGGGQMNTGELFF

V gene: TRBV9
D gene: -
clone size: few
J gene: TRBJ1-6
CDR3 DNA: TGTGCCAGCAGCCCAGATCCGGAGTCTTATAATTCACCCCTCCACTTT
CDR3 protein: CASSPDPESYNSPLHF

V gene: TRBV2
D gene: -
clone size: few
J gene: TRBJ2-2
CDR3 DNA: TGTGCCAGCAGTGAAATAGGGGTCCCCGGGGAGCTGTTTTTT
CDR3 protein: CASSEIGVPGELFF

V gene: TRBV5-4
D gene: TRBD1
clone size: -
J gene: TRBJ1-2
CDR3 DNA: TGTGCCAGCAGCTTGGGGGGACAGGGGGCGAGGTTTTGGGGCTACACCTTC
CDR3 protein: CASSLGGQGARFWGYTF

V gene: TRBV6-5
D gene: TRBD1
clone size: few
J gene: TRBJ1-2
CDR3 DNA: TGTGCCAGCAGTAACAGGGGGCTCTGGGAGGGCTACACCTTC
CDR3 protein: CASSNRGLWEGYTF

V gene: TRBV19
D gene: -
clone size: once
J gene: TRBJ1-6
CDR3 DNA: TGTGCCAGTAGTATGGTACAGCTCTATAATTCACCCCTCCACTTT
CDR3 protein: CASSMVQLYNSPLHF

V gene: TRBV19
D gene: -
clone size: -
J gene: TRBJ1-1
CDR3 DNA: TGTGCCAGTAGTATGACAAGAGTCACTGAAGCTTTCTTT
CDR3 protein: CASSMTRVTEAFF

V gene: TRBV12-3/TRBV12-4
D gene: -
clone size: -
J gene: TRBJ1-5
CDR3 DNA: TGTGCCAGCAGCCTCTTAGGGGATCAGCCCCAGCATTTT
CDR3 protein: CASSLLGDQPQHF

V gene: TRBV18
D gene: -
clone size: -
J gene: TRBJ1-2
CDR3 DNA: TGTGCCAGCTCCCCTTCGCCGGGAGGGAACTATGGCTACACCTTC
CDR3 protein: CASSPSPGGNYGYTF